This T cell receptor beta chain was identified in a study of blood T cells in healthy people across ages. This clonotype was recorded a few times. The J segment lost 4 bases and the V segment lost 2 bases, leaving 5 bases of the junction unmatched. Germline V lookup: CDR1 LGHDT, CDR2 YNNKEL (reference sequence). The CDR3 spans 15 residues. Primed by a sample-barcoded 5' primer and a J-beta primer mix, a second PCR proceeded for about 7 to 11 cycles. TCRdb itself ran the 5' RACE reads through MiXCR, one entry per CDR3 protein. The repertoire has roughly 640,000 distinct CDR3 sequences, about 30% of them found once; the top ten carry roughly 14%.

This rearrangement joins TRBV3-1 to TRBJ2-4; 7 positions agree with TRBD1. The sample was blood. The sequence was collected from a woman older than 75 in good health. This CDR3 reads CASSQRQGQKNIQYF. CDR3 DNA: TGTGCCAGCAGCCAACGACAGGGCCAAAAAAACATTCAGTACTTC.